This T cell receptor beta chain was recovered during a study of T-cell memory formation after mild COVID-19. Study details: TCR clusters mostly belonged to single donors.

This clonotype has only a few counts. CDR1 MDHEN and CDR2 SYDVKM come from the germline V gene. This CDR3 has 15 amino acids. The junction had 8 bases not matched to a gene; V was cut back by 4 bases and J by 6 bases. TCRdb passed the 5' RACE reads through MiXCR, listing each CDR3 protein once. The sample has approximately 180,000 distinct CDR3 sequences; 16% are singletons. The chain carries TRBV28 and TRBJ2-2; 7 bases align to TRBD1. The material sequenced was PBMCs or a T cell subset sorted from them (not recorded which). The sequence was obtained from an adult woman who had mild COVID-19 (a few samples of this study predate the infection). Cell type and time point are not known. CDR3: CASSSLDRYPGELFF. CDR3 nucleotides: TGTGCCAGCAGTTCCTTGGACAGGTACCCCGGGGAGCTGTTTTTT.